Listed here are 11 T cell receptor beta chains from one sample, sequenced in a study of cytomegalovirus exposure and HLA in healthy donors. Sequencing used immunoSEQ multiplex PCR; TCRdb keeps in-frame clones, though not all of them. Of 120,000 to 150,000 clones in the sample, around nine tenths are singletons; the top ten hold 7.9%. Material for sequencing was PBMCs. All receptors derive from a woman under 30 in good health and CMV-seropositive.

In DNA, the CDR3 is TGTGCCAGCTCACCACACAGTCTCTCCTATAATTCACCCCTCCACTTT. Residues: CASSPHSLSYNSPLHF. The chain recombines TRBV18 with TRBJ1-6; D is unresolved. The CDR3 has 16 amino acids. Trimming took off 1 base at V and 0 bases at J, with 7 bases between the two ends. Germline CDR1 KGHSH, CDR2 LQKENI.

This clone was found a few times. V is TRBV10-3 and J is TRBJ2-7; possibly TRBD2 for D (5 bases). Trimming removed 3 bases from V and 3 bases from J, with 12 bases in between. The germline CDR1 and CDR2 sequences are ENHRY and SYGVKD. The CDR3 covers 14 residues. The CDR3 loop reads CAISDRTSGYEQYF. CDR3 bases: TGTGCCATCAGTGATAGGACTTCGGGCTACGAGCAGTACTTC.

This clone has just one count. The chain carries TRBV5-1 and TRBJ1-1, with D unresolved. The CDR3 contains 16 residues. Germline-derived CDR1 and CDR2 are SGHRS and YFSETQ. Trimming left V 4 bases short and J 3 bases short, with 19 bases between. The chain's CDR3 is CASSPPGVSWDTEAFF. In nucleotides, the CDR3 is TGCGCCAGCAGCCCCCCCGGGGTTTCGTGGGACACTGAAGCTTTCTTT.

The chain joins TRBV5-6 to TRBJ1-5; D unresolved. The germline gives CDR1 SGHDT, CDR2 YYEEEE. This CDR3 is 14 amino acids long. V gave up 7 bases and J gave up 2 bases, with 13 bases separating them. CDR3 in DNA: TGTGCCAGCGAGGTGCTTAGAGGCAATCAGCCCCAGCATTTT. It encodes CASEVLRGNQPQHF.

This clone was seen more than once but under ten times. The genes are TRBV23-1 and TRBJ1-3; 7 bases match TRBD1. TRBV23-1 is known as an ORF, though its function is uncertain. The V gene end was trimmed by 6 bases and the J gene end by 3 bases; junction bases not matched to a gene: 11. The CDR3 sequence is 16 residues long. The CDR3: CASRHYITGDGNTIYF. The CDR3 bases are TGCGCCAGCAGACACTACATAACAGGGGATGGAAACACCATATATTTT.

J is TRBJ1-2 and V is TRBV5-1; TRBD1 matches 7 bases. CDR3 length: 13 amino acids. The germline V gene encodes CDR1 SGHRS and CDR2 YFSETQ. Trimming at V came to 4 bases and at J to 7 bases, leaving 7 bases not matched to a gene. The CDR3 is CASSGRDSSGYTF. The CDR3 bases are TGCGCCAGCAGCGGCCGGGACAGTAGTGGCTACACCTTC.

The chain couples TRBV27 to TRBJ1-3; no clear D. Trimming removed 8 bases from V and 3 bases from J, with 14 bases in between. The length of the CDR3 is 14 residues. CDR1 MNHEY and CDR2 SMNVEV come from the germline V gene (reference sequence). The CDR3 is CASGPRGGGNTIYF. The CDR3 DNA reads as TGTGCCAGCGGACCTCGGGGAGGTGGAAACACCATATATTTT.

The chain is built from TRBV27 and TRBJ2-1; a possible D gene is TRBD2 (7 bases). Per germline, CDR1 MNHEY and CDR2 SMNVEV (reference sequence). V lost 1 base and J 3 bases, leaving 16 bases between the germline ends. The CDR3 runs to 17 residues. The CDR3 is CASSLFGGGAVYNEQFF. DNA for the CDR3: TGTGCCAGCAGTTTATTCGGAGGGGGGGCTGTCTACAATGAGCAGTTCTTC.

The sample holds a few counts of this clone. CDR3 amino acids: CASSLPSGGAHTQYF. The CDR3 bases are TGTGCCAGCAGTCTCCCGAGCGGGGGGGCACATACGCAGTATTTT. The V and J genes are TRBV28 and TRBJ2-3; 10 positions match TRBD2. J gave up 7 bases and V 5 bases, and 9 bases lay outside the gene matches. The length of the CDR3 is 15 residues. Per the germline V gene, CDR1 is MDHEN and CDR2 is SYDVKM.

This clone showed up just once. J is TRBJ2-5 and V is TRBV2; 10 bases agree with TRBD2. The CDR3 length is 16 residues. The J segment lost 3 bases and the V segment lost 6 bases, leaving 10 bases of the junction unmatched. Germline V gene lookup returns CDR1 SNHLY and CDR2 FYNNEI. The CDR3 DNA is TGTGCCAGCAGCCCTCCGGGACTAGCGCAAAAAGAGACCCAGTACTTC. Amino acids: CASSPPGLAQKETQYF.

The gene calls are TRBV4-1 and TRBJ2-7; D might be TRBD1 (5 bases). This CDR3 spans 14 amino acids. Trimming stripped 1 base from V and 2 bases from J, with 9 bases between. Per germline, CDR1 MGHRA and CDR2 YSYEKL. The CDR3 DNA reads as TGCGCCAGCAGCCAAGTAATCAGGGCCTACGAGCAGTACTTC. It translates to CASSQVIRAYEQYF.